What follows are 27 T cell receptor beta chains derived from one specimen sequenced in a study of blood T cell repertoires in COVID-19 (dated by TCRdb to 2018 to 2020). Library method: the immunoSEQ multiplex PCR assay. TCRdb limited this immuneACCESS table to in-frame rearrangements with V and J called. A share of clones is missing; checked studies link under half to unresolved V genes, and the rest is unexplained. The sample records a few hundred thousand clones, 75% to 90% of which are singletons. Around 3% of the sample goes to the ten largest clones. Sequencing was carried out using peripheral blood. The receptors originated from a woman under 40 with active or convalescent COVID-19.

The chain combines TRBV19 with TRBJ1-2; possibly TRBD1 for D (6 bases). Between the trimmed V and J ends, which lost 2 bases and 8 bases, there was a span of 12 bases. The CDR3 sequence is 13 residues long. Germline CDR1 and CDR2: LNHDA and SQIVND (reference sequence). CDR3 in amino acids: CASSITGLEGYTF. CDR3 DNA sequence: TGTGCCAGTAGTATAACAGGGTTGGAAGGCTACACCTTC.

The rearrangement joins TRBV7-2 to TRBJ1-5, with TRBD1 identical over 10 bases. Germline V gene sequence: CDR1 SGHTA, CDR2 FQGNSA. This CDR3 spans 16 amino acids. V lost 3 bases, J lost 4 bases, and 6 bases stayed unmatched. CDR3 sequence (DNA): TGTGCCAGCAGCTTCGCCGGACAGGGGGTGAATCAGCCCCAGCATTTT. Its protein product is CASSFAGQGVNQPQHF.

V and J are TRBV19 and TRBJ1-2; D might be TRBD1 (5 bases). Germline V gene sequence: CDR1 LNHDA, CDR2 SQIVND (reference sequence). This CDR3 has 14 amino acids. The V end was cut by 3 bases, the J end by 4 bases, with 12 bases between. CDR3 loop: CASSIEGLVYGYTF. CDR3 nucleotide sequence: TGTGCCAGTAGTATCGAGGGACTCGTCTATGGCTACACCTTC.

The rearrangement links TRBV4-3 to TRBJ2-6, with a weak D call TRBD2 (6 bases). Germline V gives CDR1 LGHNA, CDR2 YSLEER. The CDR3 has 22 amino acids. V lost 1 base to trimming and J lost 2 bases, with 27 bases between them. The CDR3 coding sequence is TGCGCCAGCAGCCAAGCCCTTATGGGGGGTGAGGTCTCCCTTGCTGGGGCCAACGTCCTGACTTTC. It translates to CASSQALMGGEVSLAGANVLTF.

The chain combines TRBV6-5 with TRBJ1-1; a possible D gene is TRBD1 (5 bases). The CDR3 is made up of 11 amino acids. Germline CDR1 reads MNHEY; CDR2 reads SVGAGI. V lost 6 bases and J lost 4, with 6 bases in between. The CDR3 protein is CASRGGTEAFF. CDR3 nucleotide sequence: TGTGCCAGCAGGGGGGGCACTGAAGCTTTCTTT.

CDR3 protein: CATSRGGQFNEKLFF. The DNA of the CDR3 is TGTGCCACCAGCAGAGGGGGACAGTTTAATGAAAAACTGTTTTTT. The chain uses TRBV15 and TRBJ1-4, with 7 nucleotides matching TRBD1. Per the germline V gene, CDR1 is LNHNV and CDR2 is YYDKDF (reference sequence). V was clipped by 1 base and J by 4 bases; unmatched bases: 3. The CDR3 totals 15 residues.

The chain joins TRBV30 to TRBJ1-1; tentatively, D is TRBD1 (5 bases). V gave up 0 bases and J gave up 3 bases, with 14 bases separating them. CDR3 length equals 15 residues. In germline, CDR1 is GTSNPN, CDR2 SVGIG (reference sequence). In DNA form, the CDR3 reads TGTGCCTGGAGTGTATTAGGCAGGGATGACACTGAAGCTTTCTTT. This translates into CAWSVLGRDDTEAFF.

The genes are TRBV18 and TRBJ2-5, with TRBD2 as a possible D gene (5 bases). The CDR3 totals 14 residues. Germline values: CDR1 KGHSH, CDR2 LQKENI. Trimming removed 1 base at V and 5 bases at J, with 11 bases between. CDR3 residues: CASSPQGRGETQYF. Written as DNA, the CDR3 is TGTGCCAGCTCACCACAAGGGCGCGGGGAGACCCAGTACTTC.

The chain couples TRBV10-3 to TRBJ2-1; no definite D call. The length of the CDR3 is 12 residues. Looked up from germline, CDR1 is ENHRY and CDR2 is SYGVKD. Deletions cut 0 bases from V and 7 bases from J, with 4 bases between. CDR3 sequence reads: CAISESSNEQFF. CDR3 DNA sequence: TGTGCCATCAGTGAGTCATCTAATGAGCAGTTCTTC.

This clone has only one observation. CDR3 in amino acids: CASSVGDGGLRPLHF. Here the CDR3 DNA reads TGTGCCAGCAGCGTAGGGGATGGAGGCCTGAGACCCCTCCACTTT. The rearrangement uses TRBV9 and TRBJ1-6; D not certain. From germline, CDR1 is SGDLS and CDR2 YYNGEE. This CDR3 spans 15 amino acids. V dropped 0 bases and J dropped 12 bases, with 16 bases sitting between them. Full variable domain (missing parts from reference TRBV9 and TRBJ1-6): DSGVTQTPKHLITATGQRVTLRCSPRSGDLSVYWYQQSLDQGLQFLIQYYNGEERAKGNILERFSAQQFPDLHSELNLSSLELGDSALYFCASSVGDGGLRPLHFGNGTRLTVT.

The chain employs TRBV7-9 and TRBJ2-5; 11 bases match TRBD1. J lost 5 bases, V lost 0 bases, and 11 bases had no gene match. The CDR3 runs to 18 residues. Germline V gene lookup returns CDR1 SEHNR and CDR2 FQNEAQ (reference sequence). CDR3 DNA: TGTGCCAGCAGCTTAGCGGTCCGGACAGGGGGCGTCGGGGAGACCCAGTACTTC. This codes for CASSLAVRTGGVGETQYF.

As to this clone: At one of its ends the junction is not consistent with the germline gene, which may arise from a read error. V gene TRBV29-1 combines with J gene TRBJ2-3; possible D gene TRBD1, 5 bases. Germline V gene lookup returns CDR1 SQVTM and CDR2 ANQGSEA. The CDR3 is 13 amino acids. CDR3 DNA sequence: TGTGGTTCGCAGGGCCTATTCACAGATACGCAGTATTTT. Protein: CGSQGLFTDTQYF.

The chain uses TRBV6-6 and TRBJ2-4; D perhaps matches TRBD1 (5 bases). CDR1 is MNHNY and CDR2 is SVGAGI in the germline V gene (reference sequence). The CDR3 consists of 16 residues. The V end lost 6 bases, the J end lost 0 bases, and 15 bases lay between the germline ends. In DNA form, the CDR3 reads TGTGCCAGCAGAACTTTTGACAGTCTAGCCAAAAACATTCAGTACTTC. Encoded protein: CASRTFDSLAKNIQYF.

The V call is TRBV10-3, the J call TRBJ2-1, with TRBD1 as a possible D gene (6 bases). Germline CDR1 reads ENHRY; CDR2 reads SYGVKD. The V end was cut by 3 bases, the J end by 5 bases, with 14 bases between. The CDR3 extends over 15 amino acids. CDR3 bases: TGTGCCATCAGTGATTCCCGAGAGGGGGACAATGAGCAGTTCTTC. It encodes CAISDSREGDNEQFF.

This chain joins TRBV27 and TRBJ2-5, with 10 positions matching TRBD2. Trimming at V came to 8 bases and at J to 2 bases, leaving 11 bases not matched to a gene. The V gene's germline CDR1 is MNHEY and CDR2 SMNVEV (reference sequence). The CDR3 is 16 residues long. The CDR3 nucleotides read TGTGCCAGCGGAAAACCTAGCGGGGGTACTCAAGAGACCCAGTACTTC. It translates to CASGKPSGGTQETQYF.

The V gene is TRBV2, the J gene TRBJ2-7; possibly TRBD2 for D (5 bases). The CDR3 runs to 14 residues. Germline loops: CDR1 SNHLY, CDR2 FYNNEI. V lost 3 bases to trimming and J lost 2 bases, with 11 bases between them. CDR3 bases: TGTGCCAGCAGTGAGGCGGGCGCGACCTACGAGCAGTACTTC. It is translated as CASSEAGATYEQYF. Full variable domain (rest looked up from reference TRBV2 and TRBJ2-7): EPEVTQTPSHQVTQMGQEVILRCVPISNHLYFYWYRQILGQKVEFLVSFYNNEISEKSEIFDDQFSVERPDGSNFTLKIRSTKLEDSAMYFCASSEAGATYEQYFGPGTRLTVT.

The gene calls are TRBV6-2 or TRBV6-3 and TRBJ2-5; TRBD2 might be the D (6 bases). The V end was cut by 0 bases, the J end by 1 base, with 12 bases between. CDR3 length: 16 amino acids. CDR1 and CDR2 (germline): MNHEY, SVGEGT. The CDR3: CASSYSGGVLQETQYF. CDR3 coding DNA: TGTGCCAGCAGTTACTCGGGGGGAGTACTCCAAGAGACCCAGTACTTC.

The V and J genes are TRBV7-9 and TRBJ1-2, with 7 bases matching TRBD1. The germline V gene encodes CDR1 SEHNR and CDR2 FQNEAQ (reference sequence). J gave up 5 bases and V 4 bases, and 10 bases lay outside the gene matches. CDR3 length: 15 residues. The CDR3 reads CASSSTTGLSYGYTF. CDR3 DNA: TGTGCCAGCAGCTCGACGACAGGGTTATCATATGGCTACACCTTC.

This chain uses TRBV5-1 with TRBJ1-3; D is uncertain. The CDR3 loop spans 17 amino acids. The V gene's germline CDR1 is SGHRS and CDR2 YFSETQ. V gave up 0 bases and J gave up 0 bases, with 13 bases separating them. This chain's CDR3 is CASSLDGRLTSGNTIYF. The CDR3 DNA reads TGCGCCAGCAGCTTGGATGGCAGATTAACCTCTGGAAACACCATATATTTT.

The J gene is TRBJ2-5, the V gene TRBV6-2 or TRBV6-3; D might be TRBD2 (5 bases). The CDR3 has 14 residues. V lost 6 bases, J lost 2 bases, and 13 bases lay in between. Germline loops: CDR1 MNHEY, CDR2 SVGEGT. The CDR3 DNA reads as TGTGCCAGCAGCCCCCGCGGGTCACAAGAGACCCAGTACTTC. Amino acid sequence: CASSPRGSQETQYF.

The gene calls are TRBV10-3 and TRBJ1-4; 7 bases are shared with TRBD1. Trimming took 10 bases from V and 2 from J; bases not matched to a gene: 10. The CDR3 sequence is 15 residues long. CDR1 and CDR2 (germline): ENHRY, SYGVKD. CDR3 DNA: TGTGCCAGCTCCGACAGGGCGAATACTAATGAAAAACTGTTTTTT. Encoded protein: CASSDRANTNEKLFF.

This clone is a singleton in its sample. The V and J genes are TRBV5-5 and TRBJ1-2, with 12 bases fitting TRBD1. The CDR3 extends over 14 amino acids. Trimming removed 3 bases from V and 8 bases from J; junction bases left unmatched: 5. Germline V gene lookup returns CDR1 SGHKS and CDR2 YYEKEE (reference sequence). The CDR3 DNA follows: TGTGCCAGCAGCTGGGGGACAGGGGGCGTGGGCTACACCTTC. As protein: CASSWGTGGVGYTF.

CDR3 loop: CASSEGLAGAHEQFF. DNA of the CDR3: TGCGCCAGCAGTGAGGGGCTAGCGGGGGCCCATGAGCAGTTCTTC. The V call is TRBV10-1, the J call TRBJ2-1, with 10 bases matching TRBD2. The V and J ends lost 2 bases and 8 bases, in that order; junction bases with no gene match: 6. The length of the CDR3 is 15 residues. Germline V CDR1 and CDR2: WNHNN, SYGVQD (reference sequence).

The chain joins TRBV6-2 or TRBV6-3 to TRBJ1-5; 7 nucleotides match TRBD1. V was pared by 4 bases and J by 4 bases, with 4 bases of the junction left unmatched. This CDR3 is 14 amino acids long. Germline V lookup: CDR1 MNHEY, CDR2 SVGEGT. CDR3 protein: CASSWGTENQPQHF. The CDR3 region has the DNA TGTGCCAGCAGTTGGGGGACAGAGAATCAGCCCCAGCATTTT.

This clone has just a few counts. The chain combines TRBV30 with TRBJ1-1; TRBD1 agrees at 8 bases. The CDR3 sequence is 12 residues long. Germline CDR1 reads GTSNPN; CDR2 reads SVGIG (reference sequence). V lost 5 bases, J lost 5 bases, and 4 bases stayed unmatched. CDR3 sequence reads: CAWDRGGTEAFF. DNA for the CDR3: TGTGCCTGGGACAGGGGTGGGACTGAAGCTTTCTTT.

V gene TRBV2 combines with J gene TRBJ1-6; D is undetermined. The germline V and J ends were trimmed by 5 bases and 0 bases, with 5 bases remaining between them. The germline V gene encodes CDR1 SNHLY and CDR2 FYNNEI. The CDR3 runs 14 residues. CDR3 protein: CASSTSSYNSPLHF. For the CDR3, the DNA is TGTGCCAGCAGTACGAGCTCCTATAATTCACCCCTCCACTTT.

The V gene is TRBV27, the J gene TRBJ2-2, with a weak D call TRBD1 (6 bases). Germline V lookup: CDR1 MNHEY, CDR2 SMNVEV (reference sequence). This CDR3 is built from 16 residues. V was clipped by 5 bases and J by 4 bases, with 17 bases between them. CDR3 region: CASSPTNRVVTGELFF. The CDR3 DNA is TGTGCCAGCAGTCCGACAAACAGGGTGGTCACCGGGGAGCTGTTTTTT.